This record covers a single T cell receptor (beta chain). The naive CD8 subset, CD45RO-negative cells positively selected for CCR7, excluded terminally differentiated effector memory CD45RA+ cells. The data derive from a study of shared clonotypes between healthy human individuals. Libraries were prepared by immunoSEQ multiplex PCR; TCRdb keeps only in-frame clonotypes and omits some of them. The sample has around 2,000,000 clones, about 95% seen once. CDR1 SGHTA and CDR2 FQGTGA come from the germline V gene. The V and J ends lost 3 bases and 0 bases, in that order; junction bases with no gene match: 14. The CDR3 has 19 amino acids.

The chain uses TRBV7-3 and TRBJ2-7, with 10 bases that match TRBD1. This TCR was sampled from a man between 18 and 35 years old in good health. Material for sequencing was naive CD8+ T cells sorted from blood. CDR3 in amino acids: CASSLTGQGVGKSSYEQYF. The CDR3 region has the DNA TGTGCCAGCAGCTTGACCGGACAGGGGGTTGGAAAGAGCTCCTACGAGCAGTACTTC.